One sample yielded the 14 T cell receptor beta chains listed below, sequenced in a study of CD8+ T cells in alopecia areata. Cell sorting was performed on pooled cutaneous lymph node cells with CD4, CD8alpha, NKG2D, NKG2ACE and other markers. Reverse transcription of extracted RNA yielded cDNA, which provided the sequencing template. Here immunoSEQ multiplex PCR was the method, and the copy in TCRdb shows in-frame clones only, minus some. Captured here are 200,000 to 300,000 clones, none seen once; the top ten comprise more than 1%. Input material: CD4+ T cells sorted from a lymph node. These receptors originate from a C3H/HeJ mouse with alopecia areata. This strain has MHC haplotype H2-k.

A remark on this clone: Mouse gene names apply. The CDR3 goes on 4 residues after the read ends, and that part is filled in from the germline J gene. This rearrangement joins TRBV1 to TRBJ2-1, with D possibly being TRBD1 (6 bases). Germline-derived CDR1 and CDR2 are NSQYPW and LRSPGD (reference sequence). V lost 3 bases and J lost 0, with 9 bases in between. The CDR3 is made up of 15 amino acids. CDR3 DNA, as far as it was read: TGCACCTGCAGTGCCGGGACACATAACTATGCT. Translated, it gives CTCSAGTHNYA. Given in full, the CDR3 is CTCSAGTHNYAEQFF.

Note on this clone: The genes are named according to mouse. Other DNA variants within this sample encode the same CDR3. The CDR3 bases that were read are TGTGCCAGCAGCCTCGACTGGGGGTCAAACACCGGG. Residues: CASSLDWGSNTG. The full CDR3 is CASSLDWGSNTGQLYF. This sequence joins TRBV5 and TRBJ2-2; 9 nucleotides align to TRBD2. The read finishes 4 residues shy of the CDR3 end, and the germline J gene is used to complete it. CDR1 is LGHNA and CDR2 is YNLKQL in the germline V gene (reference sequence). Germline trimming cut 4 bases from V and 0 bases from J; bases unmatched to any gene: 3. The CDR3 is 16 residues long.

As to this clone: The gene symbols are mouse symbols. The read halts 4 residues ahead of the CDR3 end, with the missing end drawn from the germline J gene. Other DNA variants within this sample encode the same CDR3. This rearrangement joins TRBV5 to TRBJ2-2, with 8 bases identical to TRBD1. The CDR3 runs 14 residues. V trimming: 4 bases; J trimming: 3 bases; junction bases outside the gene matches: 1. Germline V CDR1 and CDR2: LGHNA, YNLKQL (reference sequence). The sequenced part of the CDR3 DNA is TGTGCCAGCAGCCCGACAGGGGACACCGGG. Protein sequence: CASSPTGDTG. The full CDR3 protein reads CASSPTGDTGQLYF.

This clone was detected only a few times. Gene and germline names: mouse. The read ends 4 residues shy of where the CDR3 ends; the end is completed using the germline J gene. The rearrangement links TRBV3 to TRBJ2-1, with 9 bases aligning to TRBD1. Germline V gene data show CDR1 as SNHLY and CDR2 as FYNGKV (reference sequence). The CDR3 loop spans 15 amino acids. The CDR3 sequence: CASSLGDRAGAEQFF. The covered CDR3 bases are TGTGCCAGCAGCTTAGGGGACAGGGCGGGGGCT.

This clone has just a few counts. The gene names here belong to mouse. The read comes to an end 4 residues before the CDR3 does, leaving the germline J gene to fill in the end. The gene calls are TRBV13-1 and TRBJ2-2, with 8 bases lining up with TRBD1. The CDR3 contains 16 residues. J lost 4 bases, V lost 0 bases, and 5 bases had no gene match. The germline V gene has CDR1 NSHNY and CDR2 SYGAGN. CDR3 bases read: TGTGCCAGCAGTGATGCAGACAGGGGTGGCACCGGG. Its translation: CASSDADRGGTG. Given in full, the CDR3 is CASSDADRGGTGQLYF.

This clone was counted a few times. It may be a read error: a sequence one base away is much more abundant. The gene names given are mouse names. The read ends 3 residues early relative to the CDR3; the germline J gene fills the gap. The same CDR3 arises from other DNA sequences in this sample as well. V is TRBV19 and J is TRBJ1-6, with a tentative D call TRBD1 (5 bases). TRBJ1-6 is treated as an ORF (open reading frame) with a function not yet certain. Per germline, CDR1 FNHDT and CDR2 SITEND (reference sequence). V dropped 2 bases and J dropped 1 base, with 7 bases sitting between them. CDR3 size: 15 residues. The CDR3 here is CASSMGGSYNSPLYF. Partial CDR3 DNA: TGTGCCAGCAGTATGGGGGGGTCCTATAATTCGCCC.

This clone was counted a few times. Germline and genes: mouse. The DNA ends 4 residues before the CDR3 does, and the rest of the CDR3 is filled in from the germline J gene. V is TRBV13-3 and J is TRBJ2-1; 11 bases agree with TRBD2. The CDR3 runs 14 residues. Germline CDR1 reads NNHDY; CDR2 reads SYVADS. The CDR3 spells CASSFTGGAPEQFF. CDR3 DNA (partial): TGTGCCAGCAGTTTTACTGGGGGGGCGCCT.

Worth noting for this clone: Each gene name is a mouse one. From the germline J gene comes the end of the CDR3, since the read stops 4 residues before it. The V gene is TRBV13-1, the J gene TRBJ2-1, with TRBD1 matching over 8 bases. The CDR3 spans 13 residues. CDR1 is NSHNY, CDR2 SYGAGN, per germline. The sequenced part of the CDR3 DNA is TGTGCCAGCAGTCCGGGACAGGCGGCT. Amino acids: CASSPGQAA. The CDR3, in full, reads CASSPGQAAEQFF.

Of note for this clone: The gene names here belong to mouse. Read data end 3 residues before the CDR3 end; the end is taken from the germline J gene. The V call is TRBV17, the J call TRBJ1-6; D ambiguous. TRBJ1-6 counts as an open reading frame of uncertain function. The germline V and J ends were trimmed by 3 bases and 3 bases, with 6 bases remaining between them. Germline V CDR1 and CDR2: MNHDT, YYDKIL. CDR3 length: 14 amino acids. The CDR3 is CASSSTDYNSPLYF. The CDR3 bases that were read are TGTGCTAGCAGTAGTACAGACTATAATTCGCCC.

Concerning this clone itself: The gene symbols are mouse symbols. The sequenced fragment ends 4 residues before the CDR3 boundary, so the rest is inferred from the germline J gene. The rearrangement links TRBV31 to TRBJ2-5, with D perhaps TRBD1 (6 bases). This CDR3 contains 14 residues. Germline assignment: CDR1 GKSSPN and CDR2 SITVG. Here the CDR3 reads CAWSLETGTDTQYF. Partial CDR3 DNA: TGTGCCTGGAGTCTAGAAACAGGGACAGAC.

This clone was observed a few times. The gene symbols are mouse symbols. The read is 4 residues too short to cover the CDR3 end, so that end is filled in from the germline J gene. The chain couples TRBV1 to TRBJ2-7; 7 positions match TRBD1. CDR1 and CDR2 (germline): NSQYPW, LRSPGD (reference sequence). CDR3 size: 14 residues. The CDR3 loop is CTCSADNRGDEQYF. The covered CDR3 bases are TGCACCTGCAGTGCAGATAACAGGGGTGAT.

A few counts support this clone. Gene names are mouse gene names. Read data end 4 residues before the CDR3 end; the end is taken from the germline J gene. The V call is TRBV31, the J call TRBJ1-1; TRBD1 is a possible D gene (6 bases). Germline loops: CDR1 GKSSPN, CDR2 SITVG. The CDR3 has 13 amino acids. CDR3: CAWSLRGGAEVFF. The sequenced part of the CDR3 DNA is TGTGCCTGGAGTCTAAGGGGGGGGGCA.

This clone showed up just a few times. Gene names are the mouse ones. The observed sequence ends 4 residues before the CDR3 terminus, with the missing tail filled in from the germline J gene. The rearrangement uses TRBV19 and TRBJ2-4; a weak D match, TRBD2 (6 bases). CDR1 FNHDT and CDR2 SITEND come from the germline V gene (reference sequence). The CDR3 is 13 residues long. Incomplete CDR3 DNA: TGTGCCAGTCAGCTCAGGACTGAAAAC. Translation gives CASQLRTEN. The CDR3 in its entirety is CASQLRTENTLYF.

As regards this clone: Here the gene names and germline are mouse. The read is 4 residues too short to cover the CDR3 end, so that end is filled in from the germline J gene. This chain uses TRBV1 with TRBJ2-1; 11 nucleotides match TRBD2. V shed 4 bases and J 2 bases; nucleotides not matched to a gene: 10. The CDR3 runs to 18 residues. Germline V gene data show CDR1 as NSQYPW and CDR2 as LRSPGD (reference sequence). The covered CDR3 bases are TGCACCTGCAGTGGGTTCCGGGACTGGGGGACCGACTATGCT. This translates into CTCSGFRDWGTDYA. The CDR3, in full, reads CTCSGFRDWGTDYAEQFF.